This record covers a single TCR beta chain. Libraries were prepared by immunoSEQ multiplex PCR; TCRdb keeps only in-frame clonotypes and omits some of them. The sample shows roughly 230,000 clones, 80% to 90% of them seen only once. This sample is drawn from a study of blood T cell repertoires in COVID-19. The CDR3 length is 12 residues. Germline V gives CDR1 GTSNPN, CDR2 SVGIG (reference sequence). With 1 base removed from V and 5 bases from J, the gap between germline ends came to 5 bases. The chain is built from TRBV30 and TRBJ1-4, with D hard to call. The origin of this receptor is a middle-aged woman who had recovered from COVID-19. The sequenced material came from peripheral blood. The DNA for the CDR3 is TGTGCCTGGAGTGCACTAAATGAAAAACTGTTTTTT. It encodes CAWSALNEKLFF. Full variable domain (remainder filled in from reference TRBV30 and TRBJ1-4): SQTIHQWPATLVQPVGSPLSLECTVEGTSNPNLYWYRQAAGRGLQLLFYSVGIGQISSEVPQNLSASRPQDRQFILSSKKLLLSDSGFYLCAWSALNEKLFFGSGTQLSVL.